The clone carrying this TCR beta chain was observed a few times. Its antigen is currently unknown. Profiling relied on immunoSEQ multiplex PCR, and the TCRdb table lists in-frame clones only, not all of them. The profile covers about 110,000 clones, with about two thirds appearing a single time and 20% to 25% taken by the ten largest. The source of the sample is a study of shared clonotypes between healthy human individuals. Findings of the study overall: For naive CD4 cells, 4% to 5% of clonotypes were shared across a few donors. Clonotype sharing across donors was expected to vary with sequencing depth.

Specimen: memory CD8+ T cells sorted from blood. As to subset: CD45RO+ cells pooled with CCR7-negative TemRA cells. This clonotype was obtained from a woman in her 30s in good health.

CDR3 sequence reads: CASSGQLGSYEQYF. The CDR3 DNA reads TGTGCCAGCAGTGGTCAGCTGGGTTCCTACGAGCAGTACTTC. This sequence joins TRBV6-1 and TRBJ2-7, with D unclear. V shed 4 bases and J shed 1 base, with 11 bases lying between them. This CDR3 region has 14 residues. Looked up from germline, CDR1 is MNHNS and CDR2 is SASEGT.